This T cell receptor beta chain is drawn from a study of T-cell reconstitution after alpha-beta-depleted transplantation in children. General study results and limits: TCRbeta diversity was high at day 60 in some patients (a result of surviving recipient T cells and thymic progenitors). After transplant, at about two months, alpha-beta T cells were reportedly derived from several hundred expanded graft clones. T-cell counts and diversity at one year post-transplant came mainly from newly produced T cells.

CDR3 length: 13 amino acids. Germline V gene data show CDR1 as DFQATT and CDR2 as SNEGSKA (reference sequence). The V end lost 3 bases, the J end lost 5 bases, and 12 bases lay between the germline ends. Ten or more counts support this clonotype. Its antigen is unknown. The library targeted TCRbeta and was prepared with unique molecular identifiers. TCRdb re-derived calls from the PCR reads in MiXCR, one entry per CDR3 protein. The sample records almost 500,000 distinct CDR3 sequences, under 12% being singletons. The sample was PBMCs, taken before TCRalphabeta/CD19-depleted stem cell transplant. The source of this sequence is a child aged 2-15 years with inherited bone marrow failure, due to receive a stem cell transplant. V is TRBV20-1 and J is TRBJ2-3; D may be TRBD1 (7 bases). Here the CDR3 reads CSASRQGGDTQYF. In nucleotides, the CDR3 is TGCAGTGCTAGTCGTCAGGGGGGAGATACGCAGTATTTT.